This T cell receptor (beta chain) was sequenced for a study of T-cell memory formation after mild COVID-19. Broader study findings: CD4+ contracting clones were mainly CM and EM; CD8+ ones, EMRA. Pre-infection memory contained some responding clones, which suggested that cross-reactive memory had joined.

This CDR3 comprises 18 residues. The trim removed 5 bases at V and 1 base at J, leaving 4 bases unmatched. The V gene's germline CDR1 is SGHVS and CDR2 FNYEAQ. After 5'RACE with constant-segment primers, TCR alpha and TCR beta cDNA libraries carrying sample barcodes and UMIs were obtained. TCRdb re-called the 5' RACE reads through MiXCR, storing one row per CDR3 protein. The sample carries 190,000 or so distinct CDR3 sequences, 20% to 25% recorded once. In regard to this clonotype: Its matching antigen is unknown.

The source material was PBMCs or a T cell subset sorted from them (not recorded which). The J gene is TRBJ2-2, the V gene TRBV7-6, with TRBD2 matching 16 bases. This TCR derives from an adult woman who had mild COVID-19 (a few samples of this study predate the infection). Cell type and time point are not known. CDR3 nucleotide sequence: TGTGCCAGCAGCCCGGGACTAGCGGGAGGGGAGAACACCGGGGAGCTGTTTTTT. Its translation is CASSPGLAGGENTGELFF.